Sequencing of this T cell receptor beta chain was carried out in a study of long-term antiretroviral therapy in people with HIV. The assay used was immunoSEQ (version v3.0), run at survey level. The method was immunoSEQ multiplex PCR; TCRdb's version includes in-frame clones alone and lacks a portion of them. In the table there are about 24,000 clones, under 85% of which are singletons. Germline V gives CDR1 MNHEY, CDR2 SVGAGI. CDR3 size: 15 residues. V was shortened by 3 bases and J by 7 bases, with 18 bases between the two germline ends. The clonotype comes from a man aged 45-65 years with HIV. The material was unsorted PBMCs, obtained 0.4 years after starting antiretroviral therapy. The gene calls are TRBV6-5 and TRBJ2-5, with D possibly being TRBD2 (5 bases). The CDR3 DNA sequence: TGTGCCAGCAGTTATCTAAGCGGCGGCGCGGGGACCCAGTACTTC. This translates into CASSYLSGGAGTQYF.